Listed below are T cell receptor beta chains from one sample, sequenced in a study of T cells in Graves' hyperthyroidism and ophthalmopathy. TCRdb recomputed calls from the multiplex PCR reads with MiXCR, one row per CDR3 protein. The data hold a few hundred thousand distinct CDR3 sequences, with 22% observed a single time. Sequencing used blood. Source of these receptors: a woman in her 70s with Graves' ophthalmopathy. Both conserved end residues are part of each CDR3. Clone size is not always given. Where it is, it says once, few, many or a class for expanded clones.

>TRBV12-3/TRBV12-4|few
CASSLGGMAQFF
>TRBV20-1|few
CSARESGYEQYF
>TRBV19|.
CASSITGSSSYEQYF
>TRBV6-1|.
CASSYPVTGGLYEQYF
>TRBV19|.
CASTGTREVRYNEQFF
>TRBV20-1|.
CSAPDNRGDTEAFF
>TRBV12-3/TRBV12-4|many
CASSLAGGTYEQYF
>TRBV18|.
CASSRRQDYWADTQYF
>TRBV3-1|.
CASSQEGLTKKLFF
>TRBV30|few
CAWSVQSGNTQYF
>TRBV28|few
CASSKRQGGNQPQHF
>TRBV5-1|.
CASSQGQGKGYTF
>TRBV3-1|.
CASSQSQRESGTQYF
>TRBV10-1|.
CASARKGLSYNEQFF
>TRBV20-1|.
CSASRGPKETQYF
>TRBV20-1|.
CSETSGRYEQYF
>TRBV6-1|.
CASSRTRDSKNQPQHF